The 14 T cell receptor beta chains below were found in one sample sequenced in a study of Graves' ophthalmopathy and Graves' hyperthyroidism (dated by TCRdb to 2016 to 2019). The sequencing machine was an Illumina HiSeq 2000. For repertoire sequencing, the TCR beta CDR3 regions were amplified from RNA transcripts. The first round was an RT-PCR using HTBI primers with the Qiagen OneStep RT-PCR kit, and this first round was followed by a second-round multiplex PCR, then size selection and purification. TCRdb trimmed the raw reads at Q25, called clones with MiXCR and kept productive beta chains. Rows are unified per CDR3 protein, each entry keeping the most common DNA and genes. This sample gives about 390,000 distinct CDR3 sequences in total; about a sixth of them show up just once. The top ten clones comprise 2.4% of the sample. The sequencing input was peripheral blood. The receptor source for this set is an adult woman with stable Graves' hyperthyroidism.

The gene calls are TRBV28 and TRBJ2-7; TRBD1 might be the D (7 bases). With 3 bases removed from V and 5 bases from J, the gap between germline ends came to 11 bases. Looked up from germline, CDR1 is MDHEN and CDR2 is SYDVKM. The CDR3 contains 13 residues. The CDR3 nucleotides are TGTGCCAGCAGTTTGGGCGGGACAGACGAGCAGTACTTC. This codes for CASSLGGTDEQYF. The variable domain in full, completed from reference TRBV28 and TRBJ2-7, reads DVKVTQSSRYLVKRTGEKVFLECVQDMDHENMFWYRQDPGLGLRLIYFSYDVKMKEKGDIPEGYSVSREKKERFSLILESASTNQTSMYLCASSLGGTDEQYFGPGTRLTVT.

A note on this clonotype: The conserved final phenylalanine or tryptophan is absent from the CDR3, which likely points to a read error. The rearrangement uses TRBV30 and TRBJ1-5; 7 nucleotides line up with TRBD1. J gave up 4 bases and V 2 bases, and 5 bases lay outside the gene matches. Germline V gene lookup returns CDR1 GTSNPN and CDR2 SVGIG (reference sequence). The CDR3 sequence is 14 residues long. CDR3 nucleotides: TGTGCCTGGAGTAATACAGGGGCTAATCAGCCCCAGCATTCT. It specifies CAWSNTGANQPQHS.

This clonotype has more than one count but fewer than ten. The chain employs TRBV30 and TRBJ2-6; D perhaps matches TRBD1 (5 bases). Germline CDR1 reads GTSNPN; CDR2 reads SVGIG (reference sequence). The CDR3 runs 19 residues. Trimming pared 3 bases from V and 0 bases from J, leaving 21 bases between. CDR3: CAWSFNPTASHSGANVLTF. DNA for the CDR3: TGTGCCTGGAGCTTTAACCCGACAGCCTCCCACTCTGGGGCCAACGTCCTGACTTTC.

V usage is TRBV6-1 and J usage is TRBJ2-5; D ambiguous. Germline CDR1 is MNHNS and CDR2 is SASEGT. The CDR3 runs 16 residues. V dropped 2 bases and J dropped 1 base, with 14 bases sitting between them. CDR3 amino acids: CASSEITALTQETQYF. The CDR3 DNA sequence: TGTGCCAGCAGTGAAATAACAGCGCTGACCCAAGAGACCCAGTACTTC.

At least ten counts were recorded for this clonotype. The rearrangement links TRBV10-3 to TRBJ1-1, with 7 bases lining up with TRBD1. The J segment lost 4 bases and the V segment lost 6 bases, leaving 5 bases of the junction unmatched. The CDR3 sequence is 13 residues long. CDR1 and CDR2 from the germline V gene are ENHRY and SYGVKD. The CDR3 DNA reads TGTGCCATCAGAGGGACAGAGCTCACTGAAGCTTTCTTT. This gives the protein CAIRGTELTEAFF.

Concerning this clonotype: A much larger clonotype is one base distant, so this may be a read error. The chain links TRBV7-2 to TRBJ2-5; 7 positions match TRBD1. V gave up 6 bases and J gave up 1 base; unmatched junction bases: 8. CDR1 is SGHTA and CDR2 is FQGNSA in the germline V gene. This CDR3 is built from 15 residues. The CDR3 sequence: CASRRQGHPQETQYF. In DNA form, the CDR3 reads TGTGCCAGCAGAAGACAGGGCCATCCCCAAGAGACCCAGTACTTC.

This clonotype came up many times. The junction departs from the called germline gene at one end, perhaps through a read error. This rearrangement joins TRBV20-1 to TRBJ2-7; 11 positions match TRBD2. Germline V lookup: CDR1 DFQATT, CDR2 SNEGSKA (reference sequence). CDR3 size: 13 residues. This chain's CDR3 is CSARVTSGSVRRF. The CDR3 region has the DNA TGCAGTGCTAGAGTAACTAGCGGGAGCGTTAGACGGTTC.

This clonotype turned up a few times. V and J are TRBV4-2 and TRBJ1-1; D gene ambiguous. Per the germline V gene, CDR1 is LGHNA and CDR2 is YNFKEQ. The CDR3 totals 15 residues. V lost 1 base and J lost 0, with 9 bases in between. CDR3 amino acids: CASSQVGRLNTEAFF. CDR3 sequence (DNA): TGTGCCAGCAGCCAAGTCGGACGGCTGAACACTGAAGCTTTCTTT.

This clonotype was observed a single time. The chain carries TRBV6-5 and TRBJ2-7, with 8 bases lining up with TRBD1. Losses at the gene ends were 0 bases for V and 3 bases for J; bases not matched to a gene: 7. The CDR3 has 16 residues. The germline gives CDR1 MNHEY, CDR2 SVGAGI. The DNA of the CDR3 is TGTGCCAGCAGTTACTCTTTCGCGGGACAGGACTACGAGCAGTACTTC. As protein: CASSYSFAGQDYEQYF.

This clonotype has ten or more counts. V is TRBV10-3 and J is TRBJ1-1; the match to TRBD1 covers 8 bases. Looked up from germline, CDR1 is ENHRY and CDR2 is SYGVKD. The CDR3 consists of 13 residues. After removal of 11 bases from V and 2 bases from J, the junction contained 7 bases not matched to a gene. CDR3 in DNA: TGTGCCGCCCACAGGGGGGGTAACACTGAAGCTTTCTTT. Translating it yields CAAHRGGNTEAFF.

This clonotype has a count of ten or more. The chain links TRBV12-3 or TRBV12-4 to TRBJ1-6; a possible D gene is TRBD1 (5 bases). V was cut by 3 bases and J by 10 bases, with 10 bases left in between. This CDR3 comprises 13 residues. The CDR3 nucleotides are TGTGCCAGCAGTTTGGGGGGAGGATCACCCCTCCACTTT. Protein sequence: CASSLGGGSPLHF.

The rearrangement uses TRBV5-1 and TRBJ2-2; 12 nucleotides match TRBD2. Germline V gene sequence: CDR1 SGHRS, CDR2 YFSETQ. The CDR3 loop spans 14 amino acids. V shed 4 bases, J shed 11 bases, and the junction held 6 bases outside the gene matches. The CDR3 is CASSPGLAGDELFF. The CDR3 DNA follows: TGCGCCAGCAGCCCGGGACTAGCGGGCGACGAGCTGTTTTTT.

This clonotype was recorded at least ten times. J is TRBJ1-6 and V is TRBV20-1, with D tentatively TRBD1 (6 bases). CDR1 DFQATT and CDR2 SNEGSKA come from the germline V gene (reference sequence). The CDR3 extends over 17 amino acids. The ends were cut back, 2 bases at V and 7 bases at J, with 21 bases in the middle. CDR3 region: CSARISVRTEKNSPLHF. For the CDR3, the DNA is TGCAGTGCTAGAATCTCGGTTAGGACAGAAAAAAATTCACCCCTCCACTTT.

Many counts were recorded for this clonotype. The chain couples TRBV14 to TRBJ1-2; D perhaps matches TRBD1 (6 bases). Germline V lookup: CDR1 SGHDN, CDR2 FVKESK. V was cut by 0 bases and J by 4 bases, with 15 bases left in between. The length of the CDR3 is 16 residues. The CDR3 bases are TGTGCCAGCAGCCAAGATTCAGGGGAGATACTCTATGGCTACACCTTC. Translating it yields CASSQDSGEILYGYTF.